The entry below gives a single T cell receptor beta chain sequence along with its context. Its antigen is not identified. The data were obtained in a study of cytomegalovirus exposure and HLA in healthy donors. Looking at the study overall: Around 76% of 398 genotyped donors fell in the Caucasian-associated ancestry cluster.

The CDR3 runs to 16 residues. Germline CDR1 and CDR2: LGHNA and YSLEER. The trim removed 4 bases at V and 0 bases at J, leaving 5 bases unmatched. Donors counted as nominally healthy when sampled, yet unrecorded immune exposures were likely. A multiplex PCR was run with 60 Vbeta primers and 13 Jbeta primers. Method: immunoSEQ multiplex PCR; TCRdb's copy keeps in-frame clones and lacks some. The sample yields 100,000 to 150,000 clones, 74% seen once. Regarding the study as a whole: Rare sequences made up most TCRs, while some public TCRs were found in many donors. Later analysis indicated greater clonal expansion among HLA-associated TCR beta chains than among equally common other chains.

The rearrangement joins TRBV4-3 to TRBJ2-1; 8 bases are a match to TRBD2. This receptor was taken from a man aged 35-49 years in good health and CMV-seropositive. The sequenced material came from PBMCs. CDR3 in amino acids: CASSLRSGSSYNEQFF. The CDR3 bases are TGCGCCAGCAGCCTTCGAAGCGGGAGCTCCTACAATGAGCAGTTCTTC.